These 14 T cell receptor beta chains were sequenced from one sample in a study of chemoradiotherapy in HPV16-positive cancers. Using immunoSEQ multiplex PCR, the repertoire was profiled, and TCRdb retains in-frame clones only, with some absent. The table includes tens of thousands of clones, roughly 92% detected once. The sample in question was blood, obtained from a patient who underwent chemoradiotherapy. The receptors derive from a human donor with HPV-associated anogenital cancer.

This clone was counted between two and nine times. The gene calls are TRBV6-1 and TRBJ1-1; D uncertain. The CDR3 extends over 15 amino acids. In germline, CDR1 is MNHNS, CDR2 SASEGT. V lost 8 bases to trimming and J lost 1 base, with 17 bases between them. CDR3 in DNA: TGTGCCAGCTCCCGGTTAAACCAAGGGAACACTGAAGCTTTCTTT. Its translation: CASSRLNQGNTEAFF.

The CDR3 coding sequence is TGTGCCAGCAGCCAAGGAATTCAGGATGGGAACACTGAAGCTTTCTTT. Residues: CASSQGIQDGNTEAFF. The V and J genes are TRBV4-2 and TRBJ1-1; D is unclear. This CDR3 comprises 16 residues. The V and J ends lost 1 base and 1 base respectively, with 13 bases between them. From germline, CDR1 is LGHNA and CDR2 YNFKEQ.

The V and J genes are TRBV5-6 and TRBJ2-7; D is unclear. The CDR3 runs 11 residues. The ends were cut back, 3 bases at V and 6 bases at J, with 7 bases in the middle. CDR1 SGHDT and CDR2 YYEEEE come from the germline V gene. The CDR3 loop is CASSSLSEQYF. Written as DNA, the CDR3 is TGTGCCAGCAGCTCCCTGAGCGAGCAGTACTTC.

This clone was seen a handful of times. The genes are TRBV7-6 and TRBJ2-2; TRBD2 matches 8 bases. With 4 bases clipped from V and 0 bases from J, the junction kept 7 bases outside the gene matches. This CDR3 has 17 amino acids. The germline CDR1 and CDR2 sequences are SGHVS and FNYEAQ. The chain's CDR3 is CASSSSTSESNTGELFF. The CDR3 DNA reads as TGTGCCAGCAGCTCCTCGACTAGCGAGTCGAACACCGGGGAGCTGTTTTTT.

The chain couples TRBV2 to TRBJ2-7, with 10 positions matching TRBD2. CDR1 is SNHLY, CDR2 FYNNEI, per germline. The CDR3 has 14 amino acids. J was trimmed by 2 bases and V by 7 bases; bases with no gene match: 5. The CDR3, as DNA: TGTGCCAGCAAACGAGGACTAGCGGCCTACGAGCAGTACTTC. Translating gives CASKRGLAAYEQYF.

This chain uses TRBV7-2 with TRBJ2-7; 9 positions match TRBD2. The CDR3 length is 15 residues. The J segment lost 3 bases and the V segment lost 5 bases, leaving 8 bases of the junction unmatched. Germline CDR1 and CDR2: SGHTA and FQGNSA. CDR3 sequence reads: CASSAKAGGSYEQYF. In nucleotides, the CDR3 is TGTGCCAGCAGCGCCAAAGCGGGAGGCAGCTACGAGCAGTACTTC.

The J gene is TRBJ1-2, the V gene TRBV28; no reliable D call. CDR1 is MDHEN and CDR2 is SYDVKM in the germline V gene. Trimming pared 6 bases from V and 2 bases from J, leaving 7 bases between. The CDR3 extends over 12 amino acids. For the CDR3, the DNA is TGTGCCAGCAGCAGTACGAACTATGGCTACACCTTC. Translated, it gives CASSSTNYGYTF.

The CDR3 sequence: CASSEVASGSLDTQYF. CDR3 sequence (DNA): TGTGCCAGCAGCGAAGTGGCGAGCGGGAGTTTGGATACGCAGTATTTT. This chain joins TRBV4-2 and TRBJ2-3, with TRBD2 matching 8 bases. With 5 bases clipped from V and 6 bases from J, the junction kept 13 bases outside the gene matches. CDR3 length: 16 amino acids. In germline, CDR1 is LGHNA, CDR2 YNFKEQ.

The chain joins TRBV28 to TRBJ1-4; maybe TRBD1 (5 bases). The V end lost 7 bases, the J end lost 0 bases, and 6 bases lay between the germline ends. The CDR3 spans 13 residues. Germline V gives CDR1 MDHEN, CDR2 SYDVKM. CDR3: CASTGPTNEKLFF. The CDR3 region has the DNA TGTGCCAGCACAGGGCCAACTAATGAAAAACTGTTTTTT.

CDR3 DNA: TGTGCCAGTTTTAGCGGGGGGCTCCACAATGAGCAGTTCTTC. Translation gives CASFSGGLHNEQFF. The V call is TRBV19, the J call TRBJ2-1; 10 bases align to TRBD2. Germline trimming cut 8 bases from V and 5 bases from J; bases unmatched to any gene: 6. Looked up from germline, CDR1 is LNHDA and CDR2 is SQIVND (reference sequence). The CDR3 length is 14 residues. Based on the CDR3 plus reference TRBV19 and TRBJ2-1, the full variable domain is DGGITQSPKYLFRKEGQNVTLSCEQNLNHDAMYWYRQDPGQGLRLIYYSQIVNDFQKGDIAEGYSVSREKKESFPLTVTSAQKNPTAFYLCASFSGGLHNEQFFGPGTRLTVL.

J is TRBJ1-2 and V is TRBV29-1, with 8 bases aligning to TRBD1. This CDR3 has 13 residues. V shed 1 base, J shed 6 bases, and the junction held 4 bases outside the gene matches. CDR1 is SQVTM, CDR2 ANQGSEA, per germline. CDR3 sequence: CSVEGRTGNGYTF. The CDR3 nucleotides are TGCAGCGTTGAAGGAAGGACAGGGAATGGCTACACCTTC.

This clone occurred once. The chain has TRBV7-2 and TRBJ2-7; 8 bases line up with TRBD2. The J segment lost 7 bases and the V segment lost 2 bases, leaving 10 bases of the junction unmatched. The CDR3 consists of 15 residues. Germline CDR1 and CDR2: SGHTA and FQGNSA. The CDR3 here is CASSLTGTSGGEQYF. The CDR3 nucleotides read TGTGCCAGCAGCTTAACCGGCACCTCGGGAGGGGAGCAGTACTTC.

V is TRBV7-2 and J is TRBJ1-1; D is perhaps TRBD1 (5 bases). The CDR3 is made up of 12 amino acids. V was shortened by 1 base and J by 10 bases, with 10 bases between the two germline ends. Germline V CDR1 and CDR2: SGHTA, FQGNSA. The CDR3 region is CASSLELGGAFF. DNA for the CDR3: TGTGCCAGCAGCTTAGAACTGGGGGGAGCTTTCTTT.

The chain links TRBV9 to TRBJ2-1; TRBD1 matches 9 bases. This CDR3 has 15 amino acids. Germline V gene sequence: CDR1 SGDLS, CDR2 YYNGEE. V shed 5 bases, J shed 6 bases, and the junction held 9 bases outside the gene matches. The CDR3 sequence: CASSDRDREGNEQFF. Written as DNA, the CDR3 is TGTGCCAGCAGTGACCGGGACAGGGAAGGCAATGAGCAGTTCTTC.